One and the same sample provided the 13 T cell receptor beta chains below, sequenced in a study of early T cells in non-severe SARS-CoV-2 infection. TCRdb analysed the 5' RACE reads with MiXCR anew, one entry per CDR3 protein. The table shows around 77,000 distinct CDR3 sequences, with around 10% occurring only once. The material was whole blood, obtained at baseline. These receptors originate from an adult who was a healthcare worker with PCR-confirmed SARS-CoV-2 infection or an uninfected control (not recorded which).

This chain uses TRBV3-1 with TRBJ2-2; either TRBD1 or TRBD2 may supply D (5 bases each). Trimming shortened V by 0 bases and J by 6 bases, and 17 bases separated the two germline ends. The germline gives CDR1 LGHDT, CDR2 YNNKEL (reference sequence). The length of the CDR3 is 17 residues. CDR3 in DNA: TGTGCCAGCAGCCAAGATCGGGGCCAGGGAAGGGCCGGGGAGCTGTTTTTT. This encodes CASSQDRGQGRAGELFF.

CDR3 bases: TGTGCCAGCAGTGAATCGGTAGGGGCTCTGGTCGAGCAGTACTTC. Translation gives CASSESVGALVEQYF. The rearrangement joins TRBV6-1 to TRBJ2-7, with a tentative D call TRBD1 (5 bases). This CDR3 has 15 amino acids. V was shortened by 2 bases and J by 6 bases, with 17 bases between the two germline ends. CDR1 and CDR2 (germline): MNHNS, SASEGT.

Only a few counts were recorded for this clonotype. The chain combines TRBV6-2 or TRBV6-3 with TRBJ2-7; 11 bases agree with TRBD2. J gave up 3 bases and V 1 base, and 2 bases lay outside the gene matches. Germline V gives CDR1 MNHEY, CDR2 SVGEGT. The CDR3 is 15 amino acids. The CDR3 is CASSYLTSGVYEQYF. CDR3 bases: TGTGCCAGCAGTTACTTGACTAGCGGGGTCTACGAGCAGTACTTC.

The chain combines TRBV10-1 with TRBJ1-1, with 7 bases aligning to TRBD1. The V segment lost 3 bases and the J segment 12 bases; nucleotides outside the gene matches: 7. CDR1 is WNHNN, CDR2 SYGVQD, per germline (reference sequence). The CDR3 spans 12 residues. CDR3 in amino acids: CASSELQGRSFF. DNA for the CDR3: TGCGCCAGCAGTGAACTACAGGGGAGGTCTTTCTTT.

This clonotype was recorded at least ten times. V gene TRBV27 combines with J gene TRBJ1-4, with D maybe TRBD1 (5 bases). This CDR3 region has 19 residues. Germline V gene data show CDR1 as MNHEY and CDR2 as SMNVEV (reference sequence). The ends were cut back, 6 bases at V and 0 bases at J, with 23 bases in the middle. This chain's CDR3 is CASRSRDSHSGATNEKLFF. The CDR3 DNA is TGTGCCAGCAGGTCAAGGGACTCCCACTCGGGGGCAACTAATGAAAAACTGTTTTTT. Variable domain in full (rest from reference TRBV27 and TRBJ1-4): EAQVTQNPRYLITVTGKKLTVTCSQNMNHEYMSWYRQDPGLGLRQIYYSMNVEVTDKGDVPEGYKVSRKEKRNFPLILESPSPNQTSLYFCASRSRDSHSGATNEKLFFGSGTQLSVL.

This clonotype occurred many times. The CDR3 sequence is CSARESTDTQYF. CDR3 nucleotides: TGCAGTGCTAGAGAAAGCACAGATACGCAGTATTTT. The chain carries TRBV20-1 and TRBJ2-3; D is unresolved. The CDR3 has 12 residues. Germline V gene sequence: CDR1 DFQATT, CDR2 SNEGSKA (reference sequence). The germline V and J ends were trimmed by 0 bases and 0 bases, with 1 base remaining between them.

The sample holds a few counts of this clonotype. The chain couples TRBV11-2 to TRBJ2-5; maybe TRBD2 (6 bases). V gave up 3 bases and J gave up 9 bases, with 26 bases separating them. There are 17 residues in the CDR3. Germline CDR1 reads SGHAT; CDR2 reads FQNNGV. As DNA, the CDR3 is TGTGCCAGCAGCTTTAGATCGGCGGGGACGGTCAAGATGGCCCAGTACTTC. The encoded protein is CASSFRSAGTVKMAQYF.

This clonotype came up a few times. The gene calls are TRBV10-2 and TRBJ2-1; 8 bases match TRBD2. The germline V gene has CDR1 WSHSY and CDR2 SAAADI. This CDR3 has 14 amino acids. V was pared by 8 bases and J by 9 bases, with 12 bases of the junction left unmatched. As DNA, the CDR3 is TGCGCCAGCTTGAGGGCGGGGGGAAACGGTGAGCAGTTCTTC. This sequence encodes CASLRAGGNGEQFF.

This clonotype was observed at least ten times. This rearrangement joins TRBV3-1 to TRBJ1-4; weak D call: TRBD1 (5 bases). Germline lookup yields CDR1 LGHDT and CDR2 YNNKEL (reference sequence). The CDR3 is 12 residues long. V lost 3 bases and J 7 bases, leaving 6 bases between the germline ends. The CDR3 coding sequence is TGTGCCAGCAGCCACGGGGGTGAAAAACTGTTTTTT. Protein sequence: CASSHGGEKLFF.

This clonotype was seen more than once but under ten times. The chain links TRBV10-1 to TRBJ2-3; possibly TRBD2 for D (5 bases). The germline CDR1 and CDR2 sequences are WNHNN and SYGVQD (reference sequence). Trimming took 4 bases from V and 2 from J, leaving 7 bases between them. The CDR3 loop spans 13 amino acids. CDR3: CASSGGLTDTQYF. The CDR3 DNA sequence: TGCGCCAGCAGTGGAGGACTCACAGATACGCAGTATTTT.

This clonotype was detected many times. This chain links TRBV20-1 with TRBJ2-1, with 10 bases fitting TRBD2. Unmatched junction bases numbered 5, after V lost 5 bases and J lost 4 bases. The CDR3 runs 14 residues. The V gene's germline CDR1 is DFQATT and CDR2 SNEGSKA (reference sequence). CDR3 DNA sequence: TGCAGTGCTTTAGGACTAGCGGTGTACAATGAGCAGTTCTTC. Its protein is CSALGLAVYNEQFF.

This clonotype was found a few times. The rearrangement joins TRBV11-2 to TRBJ2-2; a weak D match, TRBD2 (5 bases). V lost 3 bases and J lost 7, with 6 bases in between. There are 12 residues in the CDR3. The germline V gene has CDR1 SGHAT and CDR2 FQNNGV. The DNA for the CDR3 is TGTGCCAGCAGCTTTGGAGGCGGGGAGCTGTTTTTT. Amino acids: CASSFGGGELFF.

This clonotype was observed a few times. The chain links TRBV4-3 to TRBJ2-1; D is unclear. This CDR3 has 15 amino acids. The V gene's germline CDR1 is LGHNA and CDR2 YSLEER. Trimming cost V 0 bases and J 4 bases, with 10 bases left between them. CDR3: CASSQDLAIYNEQFF. Here the CDR3 DNA reads TGCGCCAGCAGCCAAGATCTGGCAATATACAATGAGCAGTTCTTC.